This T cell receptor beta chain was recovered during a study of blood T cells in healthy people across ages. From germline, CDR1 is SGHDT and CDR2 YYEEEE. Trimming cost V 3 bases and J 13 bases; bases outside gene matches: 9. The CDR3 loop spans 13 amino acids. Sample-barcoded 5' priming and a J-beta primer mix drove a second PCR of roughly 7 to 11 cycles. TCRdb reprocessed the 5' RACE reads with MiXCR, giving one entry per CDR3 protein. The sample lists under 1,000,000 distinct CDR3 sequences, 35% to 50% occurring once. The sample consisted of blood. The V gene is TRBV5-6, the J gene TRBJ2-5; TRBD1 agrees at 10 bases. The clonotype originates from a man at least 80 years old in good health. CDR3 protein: CASSWDRGSLWYF. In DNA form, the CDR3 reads TGTGCCAGCAGCTGGGACAGGGGTAGCCTGTGGTACTTC.